Listed below are T cell receptor beta chains from one sample, sequenced in a study of blood T cell repertoires in COVID-19. Sequenced by immunoSEQ multiplex PCR; TCRdb stores in-frame clones only, minus some. This table has about 240,000 clones, approximately 90% appearing once. The specimen sequenced was peripheral blood. All receptors derive from a man in his 60s who had recovered from COVID-19. Each CDR3 is given with its conserved first and last residue. D genes are given only for firm matches. The size field is filled for only some rows; it gives once, few, many or a size class.

size	V	J	D	DNA	CDR3
few	TRBV20-1	TRBJ1-1	-	TGCAGTGCTAGTAGGGGGGGCACCAACACTGAAGCTTTCTTT	CSASRGGTNTEAFF
-	TRBV2	TRBJ1-2	-	TGTGCCAGCTCGACAGGCCCCTATGGCTACACCTTC	CASSTGPYGYTF
-	TRBV18	TRBJ2-7	-	TGTGCCAGCTCACCACCGTCTTCCTACGAGCAGTACTTC	CASSPPSSYEQYF
-	TRBV6-1	TRBJ2-3	TRBD2	TGTGCCAGCAGTGTCAAGACTAGCGTTAAGTGGGCAGATACGCAGTATTTT	CASSVKTSVKWADTQYF
-	TRBV19	TRBJ2-3	TRBD2	TGTGCCAGTGAGACAAGCGGGGGGGCAGTGAATACGCAGTATTTT	CASETSGGAVNTQYF
-	TRBV29-1	TRBJ2-1	TRBD2	TGCAGCGTTCGGAGCGGGGGGGAGCAGTTCTTC	CSVRSGGEQFF
-	TRBV7-6	TRBJ1-1	TRBD1	TGTGCCAGCAGCTTACGTACCGGGACAGCCACTGAAGCTTTCTTT	CASSLRTGTATEAFF
once	TRBV2	TRBJ2-4	-	TGTGCCAGCAGTGAGTTCAGGGGCCGGGGCAAAAACATTCAGTACTTC	CASSEFRGRGKNIQYF
-	TRBV7-9	TRBJ2-2	-	TGTGCCAGCAGCCTAATCGGACAGACCGGGGAGCTGTTTTTT	CASSLIGQTGELFF
-	TRBV19	TRBJ1-2	-	TGTGCCAGTAGTAAGGCGGGACCCAAAACGGGCTATGGCTACACCTTC	CASSKAGPKTGYGYTF
-	TRBV19	TRBJ2-2	TRBD1	TGTGCCAGTAGTATAAGGCGCGGACAGGGAAGTTTGACCGGGGAGCTGTTTTTT	CASSIRRGQGSLTGELFF
-	TRBV18	TRBJ2-1	TRBD2	TGTGCCAGCTCAGTAGCGGGGGATGAGCAGTTCTTC	CASSVAGDEQFF
-	TRBV25-1	TRBJ2-7	-	TGTGCCAGCAGTGGGACAGCTACCTACGAGCAGTACTTC	CASSGTATYEQYF
-	TRBV9	TRBJ1-6	TRBD1	TGTGCCAGCACGGAGGACAGGGCCCCTGAAAGGCCACCCCTCCACTTT	CASTEDRAPERPPLHF
-	TRBV5-1	TRBJ1-5	TRBD1	TGCGCCAGCAGCCTCGGACAGGGCTGGAATCAGCCCCAGCATTTT	CASSLGQGWNQPQHF
-	TRBV5-1	TRBJ1-4	TRBD1	TGCGCCAGCAGCCCGAACGGACAGGGAGGGGAAAAACTGTTTTTT	CASSPNGQGGEKLFF
-	TRBV6-5	TRBJ2-3	-	TGTGCCAGCGGGCTATTTGGAGATACGCAGTATTTT	CASGLFGDTQYF
-	TRBV19	TRBJ2-3	TRBD1	TGTGCCAGTAGTATGGGGACAGGTTCCGATACGCAGTATTTT	CASSMGTGSDTQYF
-	TRBV28	TRBJ1-5	TRBD1	TGTGCCAGCCGGGACAGGGGATACGATGGCAATCAGCCCCAGCATTTT	CASRDRGYDGNQPQHF
-	TRBV4-2	TRBJ2-7	TRBD2	TGTGCCAGCAGCCAAATGAGCGGGGGGGCGAGCTCCTACGAGCAGTACTTC	CASSQMSGGASSYEQYF
-	TRBV12-1	TRBJ2-7	-	TGTGCCAGCAGCTCCTACAGGGTGTACGAGCAGTACTTC	CASSSYRVYEQYF
few	TRBV5-1	TRBJ1-1	TRBD1	TGCGCCAGCAGCTTTTCCCAGACAGGGGCGAACACTGAAGCTTTCTTT	CASSFSQTGANTEAFF